Below, one TCR beta chain is given with its context. The data stem from a study of CD8+ T cells in alopecia areata. Once RNA had been extracted, it was reverse transcribed into cDNA to act as the sequencing template. Sequenced by immunoSEQ multiplex PCR; TCRdb stores in-frame clones only, minus some. The sample yields roughly 130,000 clones, roughly three fifths seen once. The specimen was CD4+ T cells sorted from blood, collected at week 0. This clonotype was sampled from a human donor with alopecia areata.

CDR3 loop: CASSLPGRSSYEQYF. CDR3 DNA sequence: TGTGCCAGCAGCTTGCCGGGACGGAGCTCCTACGAGCAGTACTTC. The chain has TRBV5-6 and TRBJ2-7, with D perhaps being TRBD1 or TRBD2 (5 bases each). This CDR3 contains 15 residues. The ends were cut back, 1 base at V and 0 bases at J, with 11 bases in the middle. Germline V lookup: CDR1 SGHDT, CDR2 YYEEEE.